This T cell receptor (beta chain) was sequenced for a study of Ad26.COV2.S vaccination and SARS-CoV-2 variants. Treatment indicated: about 20 received Ad26.COV2.S at low or high dose, single or two shots; roughly five received placebo; per-sample allocation not given. Collection of the samples took place on day 63 after the first injection of vaccine or placebo. Produced via immunoSEQ multiplex PCR; TCRdb's table is partial and in-frame only. The repertoire consists of around 350,000 clones, with around 83% occurring once and the leading ten covering less than 4%. CDR1 is GTSNPN and CDR2 is SVGIG in the germline V gene (reference sequence). Between the trimmed V and J ends, which lost 0 bases and 1 base, there was a span of 6 bases. CDR3 length: 13 amino acids.

V usage is TRBV30 and J usage is TRBJ1-2; D is ambiguous. The sequence was obtained from a person aged 18-65 years who received the Ad26.COV2.S COVID-19 vaccine or a placebo. The specimen was peripheral blood, collected in a trial of Ad26.COV2.S vaccine versus placebo. CDR3 loop: CAWSVSINYGYTF. In nucleotides, the CDR3 is TGTGCCTGGAGTGTTTCGATTAACTATGGCTACACCTTC.